The clone carrying this T cell receptor (beta chain) came up a few times. The antigen is not known. This entry is derived from a study of cytomegalovirus exposure and HLA in healthy donors. Use of 60 Vbeta and 13 Jbeta primers characterized the PCR. TCRdb's table, derived via immunoSEQ multiplex PCR, lists solely in-frame clones and lacks some. The sample holds 150,000 to 200,000 clones, 65% to 90% seen once. Germline V gene lookup returns CDR1 MNHEY and CDR2 SVGAGI. This CDR3 spans 15 amino acids. Study-wide findings and caveats: Being productive about 87% or about 30% of the time was typical of most TCR beta V segments in an earlier analysis.

The sequencing input was PBMCs. The TCR originated in a woman between 18 and 30 years old in good health and CMV-seronegative. The V gene is TRBV6-5, the J gene TRBJ2-2; D is possibly TRBD1 (6 bases). The DNA of the CDR3 is TGTGCTTCTCGACCCCAAGGGGGTTGGGGCGGGGAGCTGTTTTTT. It codes for CASRPQGGWGGELFF.